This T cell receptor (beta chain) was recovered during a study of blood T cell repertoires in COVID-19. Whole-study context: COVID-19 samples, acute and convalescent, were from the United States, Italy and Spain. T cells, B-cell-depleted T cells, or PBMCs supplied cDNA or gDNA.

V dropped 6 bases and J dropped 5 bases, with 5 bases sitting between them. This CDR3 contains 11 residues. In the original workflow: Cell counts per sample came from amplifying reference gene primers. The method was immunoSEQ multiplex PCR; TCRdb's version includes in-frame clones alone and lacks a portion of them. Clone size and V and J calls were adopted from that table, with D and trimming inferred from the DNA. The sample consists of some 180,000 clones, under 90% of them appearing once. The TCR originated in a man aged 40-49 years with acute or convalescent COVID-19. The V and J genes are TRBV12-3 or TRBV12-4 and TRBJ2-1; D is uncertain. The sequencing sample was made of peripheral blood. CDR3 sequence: CASSPDNEQFF. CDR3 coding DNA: TGTGCCAGCAGCCCCGACAATGAGCAGTTCTTC.